The clone carrying this T cell receptor (beta chain) was detected only a few times. Its target is not known. Time point given: sample taken at primary tumor resection. Whole RNA obtained from tumor, nontumor lung or frozen PBMC underwent sequencing without sorting. This entry comes from a study of spatial heterogeneity in lung cancer. Study-level background: Raw-read counts averaged over ten per unique TCR and UMI combination.

Study observations and caveats: Circulating ubiquitous expanded tumor TCRs were observed more frequently at resection than at follow-up.

Germline values: CDR1 SEHNR, CDR2 FQNEAQ (reference sequence). The ends were cut back, 6 bases at V and 4 bases at J, with 16 bases in the middle. There are 15 residues in the CDR3. Using its own MiXCR run on the 5' RACE reads, TCRdb lists one record per CDR3 protein. The data hold around 60,000 distinct CDR3 sequences, with about 8% observed a single time. This specimen consisted of PBMCs, obtained at surgery. This TCR was sampled from a female donor with early-stage non-small cell lung cancer. The gene calls are TRBV7-9 and TRBJ2-1; D remains unclear. CDR3 DNA sequence: TGTGCCAGCAGTCTTCCGGCCCCAGCTTACAATGAGCAGTTCTTC. Amino acids: CASSLPAPAYNEQFF.